Listed here are 6 T cell receptor beta chains from one sample, sequenced in a study of control samples from healthy donors and cancer patients. Clones were sequenced by immunoSEQ multiplex PCR, and TCRdb holds only the in-frame ones, with some missing. The table for this sample gives under 200,000 clones. What was sequenced was blood. These receptor sequences come from a woman aged 25 to 39 in good health.

The J gene is TRBJ1-6, the V gene TRBV29-1, with no clear D. V gave up 3 bases and J gave up 1 base, with 4 bases separating them. Per the germline V gene, CDR1 is SQVTM and CDR2 is ANQGSEA. CDR3 length: 13 residues. The CDR3 DNA is TGCAGCGTTGAGGTGTCCTATAATTCACCCCTCCACTTT. It yields the protein CSVEVSYNSPLHF.

The DNA for the CDR3 is TGCGCCAGCAGCCAAACGGAGTCCGCTTTCTTT. Protein product: CASSQTESAFF. V is TRBV4-3 and J is TRBJ1-1, with no clear D. V lost 2 bases and J lost 11, with 9 bases in between. The CDR3 totals 11 residues. Germline CDR1 and CDR2: LGHNA and YSLEER.

CDR3 loop: CASSQGHRSGNTIYF. CDR3 DNA: TGTGCCAGCAGCCAAGGGCACAGAAGTGGAAACACCATATATTTT. The V call is TRBV3-1 (or the pseudogene TRBV3-2), the J call TRBJ1-3; D is unresolved. Per the germline V gene, CDR1 is LGHDT and CDR2 is YNNKEL (reference sequence). With 1 base removed from V and 3 bases from J, the gap between germline ends came to 10 bases. The length of the CDR3 is 15 residues.

The chain joins TRBV6-5 to TRBJ1-3; D uncertain. V was trimmed by 10 bases and J by 1 base, leaving 5 bases between them. Per the germline V gene, CDR1 is MNHEY and CDR2 is SVGAGI. The CDR3 consists of 11 residues. CDR3 region: CATTSGNTIYF. The CDR3 nucleotides are TGTGCCACCACATCTGGAAACACCATATATTTT.

The CDR3 DNA reads TGTGCCAGCAGCGTAGCTCCAGAAGGAAACACCATATATTTT. This translates into CASSVAPEGNTIYF. The chain uses TRBV9 and TRBJ1-3; D gene unclear. This CDR3 has 14 residues. Germline V gives CDR1 SGDLS, CDR2 YYNGEE. Trimming removed 0 bases from V and 4 bases from J, with 8 bases in between.

The chain recombines TRBV6-6 with TRBJ1-5; tentatively, D is TRBD1 (5 bases). Deletions cut 1 base from V and 4 bases from J, with 8 bases between. The CDR3 runs 14 residues. Germline values: CDR1 MNHNY, CDR2 SVGAGI (reference sequence). DNA for the CDR3: TGTGCCAGCAGTTACTGGGGGGAAAATCAGCCCCAGCATTTT. It translates to CASSYWGENQPQHF.